Shown below are 8 T cell receptor beta chains from a single sample sequenced in a study of vaccination and CD4 T cells after COVID-19. Sequencing of the DNA from cultured CD4+ T cells was carried out with the Oncomine TCR Beta short-read assay. TCRdb independently ran MiXCR on the PCR reads; one entry per CDR3 protein. The sample consists of over 15,000 distinct CDR3 sequences, 45% to 65% of them appearing once. Their target antigens are unknown. Treatment noted: roughly 10-day PBMC culture with coronavirus spike peptide pools or control peptides (ViraFEST assay). The sample consisted of CD4+ T cells from blood, cultured in vitro. All receptors derive from a human donor who had recovered from COVID-19.

The sample holds one count of this clonotype. V and J are TRBV5-1 and TRBJ1-2; 8 positions agree with TRBD1. CDR1 and CDR2 (germline): SGHRS, YFSETQ. V lost 4 bases to trimming and J lost 2 bases; unmatched junction nucleotides: 4. This CDR3 is built from 14 residues. The CDR3 protein is CASSPQGENYGYTF. The CDR3 nucleotides read TGCGCCAGCAGCCCACAGGGGGAGAACTATGGCTACACCTTC.

The gene calls are TRBV20-1 and TRBJ1-5, with TRBD1 as a possible D gene (5 bases). Germline V lookup: CDR1 DFQATT, CDR2 SNEGSKA (reference sequence). Trimming pared 5 bases from V and 4 bases from J, leaving 12 bases between. The CDR3 is made up of 13 amino acids. CDR3: CSAEDNPNQPQHF. The DNA of the CDR3 is TGCAGTGCTGAGGACAACCCTAATCAGCCCCAGCATTTT.

The chain employs TRBV20-1 and TRBJ2-7, with 10 bases fitting TRBD2. The CDR3 covers 14 residues. In germline, CDR1 is DFQATT, CDR2 SNEGSKA (reference sequence). V dropped 4 bases and J dropped 3; count of bases not matched to a gene: 6. The CDR3 protein is CSATKRGGVYEQYF. The CDR3 DNA sequence: TGCAGTGCTACAAAGCGGGGGGGCGTCTACGAGCAGTACTTC.

The chain combines TRBV7-2 with TRBJ1-1; D gene uncertain. This CDR3 comprises 13 residues. V lost 5 bases and J lost 0, with 7 bases in between. The germline V gene has CDR1 SGHTA and CDR2 FQGNSA. For the CDR3, the DNA is TGTGCCAGCAGCCTCCGAATGAACACTGAAGCTTTCTTT. This codes for CASSLRMNTEAFF.

This chain uses TRBV27 with TRBJ1-3; the match to TRBD1 covers 7 bases. CDR1 is MNHEY, CDR2 SMNVEV, per germline (reference sequence). This CDR3 comprises 15 residues. J lost 0 bases, V lost 8 bases, and 7 bases had no gene match. CDR3 DNA: TGTGCCAGCCGCCGAGGGACAGACTCTGGAAACACCATATATTTT. Encoded protein: CASRRGTDSGNTIYF.

This clonotype was found a few times. In DNA, the CDR3 is TGCAGTGCTAGAGATCGACAGCGAACTAGCACAGATACGCAGTATTTT. Translating it yields CSARDRQRTSTDTQYF. The chain combines TRBV20-1 with TRBJ2-3; possibly TRBD1 for D (5 bases). Trimming left V 0 bases short and J 0 bases short, with 13 bases between. Germline V lookup: CDR1 DFQATT, CDR2 SNEGSKA (reference sequence). The CDR3 length is 16 residues.

The chain links TRBV20-1 to TRBJ2-7; no clear D. The CDR3 has 12 amino acids. Germline CDR1 reads DFQATT; CDR2 reads SNEGSKA (reference sequence). Trimming removed 5 bases at V and 4 bases at J, with 12 bases between. The DNA of the CDR3 is TGCAGTGCTCTAAGCCAGGCTTACGAGCAGTACTTC. Amino acid sequence: CSALSQAYEQYF.

This clonotype was seen a handful of times. The chain is built from TRBV7-9 and TRBJ2-2, with D hard to call. With 2 bases removed from V and 4 bases from J, the gap between germline ends came to 8 bases. The CDR3 sequence is 14 residues long. Germline CDR1 SEHNR, CDR2 FQNEAQ (reference sequence). The CDR3 nucleotides are TGTGCCAGCAGCTTATTCGTTACCACCGGGGAGCTGTTTTTT. Translating it yields CASSLFVTTGELFF.